This T cell receptor beta chain was retrieved from a study of blood T cell repertoires in COVID-19. How the authors handled the data: Amplifying reference gene primers gave estimates of nucleated cell counts. Assay: immunoSEQ multiplex PCR; the TCRdb copy retains only in-frame clones and omits some. V and J calls and clone size follow that table, whereas D and trimming were derived from the DNA. The sample contains fewer than 50,000 clones, roughly 88% of which appear only once. Sequencing was carried out using peripheral blood. The sequence derives from a human donor in a cohort sampled during active COVID-19.

The CDR3 spells CASSAQGEWQPQHF. The CDR3 DNA reads TGTGCCAGCAGTGCACAGGGTGAGTGGCAGCCCCAGCATTTT. This chain connects TRBV28 to TRBJ1-5; TRBD1 is a possible D gene (6 bases). Germline loops: CDR1 MDHEN, CDR2 SYDVKM. The CDR3 sequence is 14 residues long. The V end lost 5 bases, the J end lost 7 bases, and 15 bases lay between the germline ends.